This T cell receptor (beta chain) was sequenced during a study of OX40 agonist ivuxolimab in advanced cancers. Study at large: The dose-escalation group included hepatocellular carcinoma, melanoma, renal cell carcinoma and head and neck cancer.

The V and J ends lost 1 base and 2 bases respectively, with 16 bases between them. The germline V gene has CDR1 SGHRS and CDR2 YFSETQ. The CDR3 is made up of 17 amino acids. This clone was recorded once. Its antigen remains unidentified. Produced via immunoSEQ multiplex PCR; TCRdb's table is partial and in-frame only. This table holds tens of thousands of clones, about nine tenths found once. Whole-study results and caveats: Several nonresponders also turned out to have low normalized T-cell clonal expansion.

The source is an adult with an advanced solid tumor such as melanoma, head and neck, liver or kidney cancer. Sequences were derived from CD4+ or CD8+ T cells sorted from blood, sampled in a trial of the OX40 agonist ivuxolimab. J is TRBJ1-5 and V is TRBV5-1, with D uncertain. For the CDR3, the DNA is TGCGCCAGCAGCTTGCCACCTCTGACACCTCGCAATCAGCCCCAGCATTTT. It is translated as CASSLPPLTPRNQPQHF.